A selection of T cell receptor beta chains follows, all from one sample in a study of blood T cell repertoires in COVID-19. Some clones are missing from TCRdb's copy, which holds only in-frame ones; the method was immunoSEQ multiplex PCR. The sample yields fewer than 250,000 clones, 90% seen once. Material for sequencing was PBMCs or T cells enriched from blood (not recorded which). All receptors come from a man aged 50 or older who had been exposed to COVID-19. CDR3s include the opening cysteine and the closing phenylalanine or tryptophan. The D gene is left open where the match is weak. Expanded clones get a size class; other rows say once, few or many, or leave the size out.

V	size	D	J	CDR3	DNA
TRBV2	once	TRBD1	TRBJ1-1	CASSVRSGGAAEAFF	TGTGCCAGCAGTGTGCGTTCAGGGGGCGCGGCAGAAGCTTTCTTT
TRBV7-9	.	.	TRBJ1-6	CASSPFAGGNSPLHF	TGTGCCAGCAGCCCCTTTGCCGGGGGAAATTCACCCCTCCACTTT
TRBV25-1	.	.	TRBJ2-5	CASSEIDRRETQYF	TGTGCCAGCAGTGAGATCGACAGGAGGGAGACCCAGTACTTC
TRBV5-5	.	TRBD1	TRBJ1-6	CASSYQGGSGSPLHF	TGTGCCAGCAGTTACCAAGGGGGCTCCGGGTCACCCCTCCACTTT
TRBV12-3/TRBV12-4	.	.	TRBJ2-5	CASSPRETQYF	TGTGCCAGCAGCCCCCGGGAGACCCAGTACTTC
TRBV3-1/TRBV3-2	.	TRBD2	TRBJ2-5	CASSQDMSGGLQETQYF	TGTGCCAGCAGCCAAGATATGAGCGGGGGCCTCCAAGAGACCCAGTACTTC
TRBV7-9	few	.	TRBJ1-3	CASTTSSTPGNTIYF	TGTGCCAGCACCACTTCAAGCACCCCCGGAAACACCATATATTTT
TRBV27	once	TRBD1	TRBJ2-3	CASSLRGQGPTSTDTQYF	TGTGCCAGCAGTTTAAGGGGACAGGGCCCGACTAGCACAGATACGCAGTATTTT
TRBV6-5	.	.	TRBJ1-5	CASSLQGASQPQHF	TGTGCCAGCAGCCTACAGGGTGCAAGTCAGCCCCAGCATTTT
TRBV12-3/TRBV12-4	.	TRBD1	TRBJ2-7	CASSWTGGEQYF	TGTGCCAGCAGCTGGACAGGCGGGGAGCAGTACTTC
TRBV6-5	.	TRBD1	TRBJ2-2	CASFDRALRELFF	TGTGCCAGCTTCGACAGGGCGCTCCGGGAGCTGTTTTTT
TRBV29-1	.	.	TRBJ1-3	CSVEVKTAPSLSSGNTIYF	TGCAGCGTTGAAGTTAAAACAGCCCCTAGCCTCTCTTCTGGAAACACCATATATTTT
TRBV7-2	.	TRBD2	TRBJ2-3	CASSFSGGPGTDTQYF	TGTGCCAGCAGCTTCAGCGGGGGGCCAGGCACAGATACGCAGTATTTT
TRBV30	.	.	TRBJ1-1	CAWSNSLGGAGTEAFF	TGTGCCTGGAGTAACTCCCTAGGGGGGGCCGGGACTGAAGCTTTCTTT
TRBV5-1	.	TRBD1	TRBJ2-1	CASSLMTGENEQFF	TGCGCCAGCAGCTTGATGACAGGGGAGAATGAGCAGTTCTTC
TRBV7-3	.	TRBD2	TRBJ2-5	CASSASGGQETQYF	TGTGCCAGCAGTGCTAGCGGAGGGCAAGAGACCCAGTACTTC
TRBV18	.	TRBD1	TRBJ2-1	CASSLGQVGVNEQFF	TGTGCCAGCTCACTAGGACAGGTCGGGGTCAATGAGCAGTTCTTC
TRBV5-8	.	TRBD1	TRBJ1-2	CASSLMTGGISGYTF	TGTGCCAGCAGCTTGATGACAGGGGGGATATCTGGCTACACCTTC
TRBV5-1	.	.	TRBJ2-1	CASSFSLAHNEQFF	TGCGCCAGCAGCTTTTCCCTGGCCCACAATGAGCAGTTCTTC
TRBV5-1	.	.	TRBJ1-1	CASSLVGDTEAFF	TGCGCCAGCAGCTTGGTCGGGGACACTGAAGCTTTCTTT
TRBV27	.	.	TRBJ1-6	CASSLSRSYNSPLHF	TGTGCCAGCAGTTTATCCCGCTCCTATAATTCACCCCTCCACTTT
TRBV7-2	once	TRBD1	TRBJ2-7	CASSLGWTGDYEQYF	TGTGCCAGCAGCTTGGGATGGACAGGGGACTACGAGCAGTACTTC
TRBV19	.	.	TRBJ2-7	CASSQLGYEQYF	TGTGCCAGTAGCCAACTAGGATACGAGCAGTACTTC